This T cell receptor (beta chain) was sequenced during a study of cytomegalovirus exposure and HLA in healthy donors (dated by TCRdb to 2016 to 2017). Broadly, across the study: According to an earlier analysis of 587 of the donors, roughly 180 million T cells yielded 90 million to 140 million unique TCR beta sequences and around 280 Gb of sequence data. In an earlier analysis of over 550 of the donors, high-throughput TCR beta sequencing was used to judge whether each TCR beta V gene segment behaved as functional or pseudogenic. Rather than using new phenotypic data, the later analysis identified candidate immune exposures from TCR beta sequences and from how often those sequences occurred across donors. The study aimed to test whether cataloging public T cell receptors could reveal signatures of past pathogen exposure. An early release covering roughly 640 HLA-typed donors comprised about 300 gigabases of sequencing data and tens of millions of unique TCR sequences. Besides the first cohort of roughly 660 subjects, a separate validation cohort made up of about 120 different subjects was used. Because of strong linkage in the cohort, roughly five DR-DQ haplotypes were treated as single units for association and clustering. To predict cytomegalovirus infection status, the study brought together high-throughput TCR immunosequencing, statistical association of individual TCRs with disease status, and machine learning. Alongside the repertoire data, information on donor age, sex, ethnicity and CMV serostatus was compiled. Among about 400 genotyped donors of the cohort, an average of around 250,000 unique TCR beta nucleotide sequences was sequenced per donor, of which about 19% were non-productive. A later genetic analysis took genome-wide SNP genotypes for about 55% of the 666 donors and used that subset as a discovery cohort. The number of donors typed differed by locus, with roughly 620-640 for A, B, C, DRB1 and DQB1, more than 500 for DQA1, about 610 for DPA1, and under 490 for DPB1. Class I and class II HLA loci were covered by the typing at four-digit resolution. Of the 350 to 450 genotyped donors, approximately 80% fell in the genetic ancestry cluster associated with self-reported Caucasian donors. All discovery cohort repertoires had been generated using a single sequencing platform. A later analysis re-examined previously published TCR beta repertoires from more than 650 donors and added high-resolution HLA genotyping to investigate patterns of TCR occurrence. The T cell repertoires of under 750 subjects were profiled by immunosequencing and related to cytomegalovirus serostatus. Broader findings and caveats from the paper: While some public TCRs were present in many individuals, most TCR sequences turned up only very rarely across donors. In an earlier analysis of approximately 600 of the donors, most TCR beta V segments were observed in productive rearrangements about 87% or about 30% of the time, broadly matching IMGT annotations. Most CMV-associated TCR beta chains appeared to be HLA-restricted in a later analysis, and the HLA associations seemed to be driven largely by CMV exposure. Roughly uniform sequencing depth across donors was assumed in presence/absence analyses, although this assumption may not hold. Because HLA typing was missing for some donors at each locus, association tests included only the typed subset. A further reported finding was that TCR beta sequences accurately predicted the HLA-A and HLA-B alleles for most subjects in the first cohort. In a later analysis, several top co-occurrence clusters were reported to appear linked to parvovirus B19, influenza, CMV and Epstein-Barr virus. According to a later analysis, TCR association rates differed among HLA loci, with DRB1 alleles showing the most associated TCRs and HLA-C alleles showing the fewest. The classifier was reported to diagnose cytomegalovirus status with high specificity and sensitivity in both the original cohort and the validation cohort. Because the 87-base-pair reads could not distinguish some IMGT-functional V segments, including TRBV6-2 and TRBV6-3, those segments were excluded. Compared with the approximately 700-donor mean, donors in an Asian-associated ancestry cluster had fewer N-insertions in productive TCRs, according to a later genetic analysis. It was suggested by the authors that the approach could potentially be generalized to other disease states and immunological phenotypes. For the cohort, immune exposure information was limited to CMV serostatus. Correlated functional status among segregating V segments might be attributable to linkage disequilibrium, but an unknown experimental factor could not be ruled out. This cohort had only TCR beta chains sequenced, and the lack of alpha or paired-chain data limited which features could be detected. Because counts were too low, about 17 rarely observed V segments, including chromosome 9 orphons, were excluded from the earlier analysis of several hundred of the donors. The study listed 150 to 200 TCR beta chains as associated with cytomegalovirus. In a later analysis, HLA-associated TCR beta chains showed more clonal expansion and lower generation probabilities than non-associated chains that were equally common. V-gene and J-gene trimming of TCR beta chains was associated with a missense DCLRE1C variant in a later genetic analysis, and the association was replicated in an independent cohort. In vitro tests confirmed that three of the cytomegalovirus-associated TCR beta chains recognize cytomegalovirus antigens. A cluster of highly shared sequence variants was judged likely to represent a technical artifact of the sequencing pipeline. At a false discovery rate of 0.05, a later analysis linked fewer than 20,000 TCR beta sequences to specific HLA alleles. When HLA alleles, especially DR and DQ, strongly co-occurred, TCR associations were difficult to assign to individual alleles.

In total, 666 healthy bone marrow donors made up the cohort. Cohort members were all nominally healthy when sampled, although unrecorded immune exposures were likely present. The donor was CMV seronegative and belonged to the group of approximately 320 seronegative cohort members. Each donor provided a peripheral blood sample, and peripheral blood mononuclear cells were used for TCR beta sequencing. The Qiagen DNeasy Blood Extraction Kit was used to extract genomic DNA from the blood cell samples. Libraries were constructed by the immunoSEQ multiplex PCR assay. For the multiplex PCR, a mixture combining 60 forward primers for TCR Vbeta segments and 13 reverse primers for TCR Jbeta segments was used. A multiplex PCR assay on genomic DNA amplified the CDR3 region of rearranged TCR beta genes. The Illumina HiSeq System was used to sequence the amplified TCR beta libraries as 87-base-pair reads. In the source study's methods: Across the 700 or so repertoires, a later analysis counted roughly 77 million unique TCR beta chains, some 11 million of which were shared by at least two donors. To remove PCR and sequencing errors, raw reads were error-corrected and collapsed into unique sequences using a nearest-neighbor algorithm that merged closely related sequences. Alignment of CDR3 sequences to IMGT reference sequences was used to assign V, D and J gene segments. Each retained sequence needed at least a six-nucleotide match to both a V gene segment and a J gene segment. Rearrangements were classified as productive when the CDR3 lacked stop codons and remained in frame with V and J, and all other rearrangements were classified as non-productive. CDR3 was defined according to IMGT convention as the region running from the second conserved V-encoded cysteine to the conserved J-encoded phenylalanine. The earlier analysis of 500 to 750 of the donors excluded any sequence lacking an unambiguous match to a single V gene segment. In an earlier analysis of almost 600 of the donors, a V segment was called functional when productive rearrangements were above 56.7%, and segregating when the standard deviation between donors exceeded 5%. To diagnose cytomegalovirus status from the catalog of TCR beta chain sequences, a statistical classification framework was built. In a later analysis, TCR nucleotide sequences were compared against IMGT/GENE-DB human TR gene sequences so that V and J genes could be assigned. A later analysis assigned CDR3 sequences and most-parsimonious VDJ recombination scenarios with the TCRdist pipeline. A later analysis defined each TCR beta chain by its CDR3 amino acid sequence plus V-gene family, and excluded reads lacking a unique V-gene family. In a later analysis, 450 to 600 highly shared, low-generation-probability nucleotide sequences were removed to address suspected cross-contamination and a sequencing artifact. In a later analysis, a clonal expansion index for each public chain was calculated from normalized within-repertoire ranks of inferred template counts. In a later analysis, generation probabilities were computed with a VDJ recombination model fitted to out-of-frame rearrangements, and the resulting probabilities were checked against IGoR. In a later analysis, hypergeometric tests were used to score TCR-TCR, TCR-HLA and TCR-CMV co-occurrence, with a repertoire-size bias correction applied to TCR pairs. To estimate false discovery rates, a later analysis permuted the HLA or CMV assignments 20 times. In a later analysis, co-occurring TCRs were grouped using DBSCAN, and TCRdist sequence similarity was added for clustering within HLA-allele-positive subsets. Repertoires with fewer than 30,000 or more than 120,000 public chains were left out of co-occurrence clustering, as were five repertoires with anomalous nucleotide sharing. The source is immuneACCESS, and TCRdb retained only in-frame sequences with V and J called. Part of the clones is not carried over; for the studies checked, unresolved V genes explain less than half of this, and the remainder is unexplained. D and trimming come from the DNA, and the V and J calls and clone size come from that table. The sample table shows roughly 170,000 clones, and around 83% are seen once. 1.6% of the sample is in the top ten clones.

CDR1 and CDR2 are read off the germline V gene (reference sequence) as DFQATT and SNEGSKA. The cysteine opens and the phenylalanine closes a CDR3 of 11 amino acids. CDR3 DNA is the only sequence kept; it has 33 bases, read in frame from the first base. Relative to germline, V is 7 bases shorter and J is 1 base shorter, with 7 bases between their ends. This clone was detected only once. Which antigen it targets is not known. Qualities for individual bases were not recorded, and no much larger clone is one base off. What was sequenced was PBMCs. The V gene is TRBV20-1 and the J gene is TRBJ1-1; the D gene is unclear. The receptor was isolated from a man between 50 and 59 years old in good health and CMV-seronegative. The nucleotide sequence is given as TGCAGTGTGAGTGGGAACACTGAAGCTTTCTTT. It is translated as CSVSGNTEAFF.